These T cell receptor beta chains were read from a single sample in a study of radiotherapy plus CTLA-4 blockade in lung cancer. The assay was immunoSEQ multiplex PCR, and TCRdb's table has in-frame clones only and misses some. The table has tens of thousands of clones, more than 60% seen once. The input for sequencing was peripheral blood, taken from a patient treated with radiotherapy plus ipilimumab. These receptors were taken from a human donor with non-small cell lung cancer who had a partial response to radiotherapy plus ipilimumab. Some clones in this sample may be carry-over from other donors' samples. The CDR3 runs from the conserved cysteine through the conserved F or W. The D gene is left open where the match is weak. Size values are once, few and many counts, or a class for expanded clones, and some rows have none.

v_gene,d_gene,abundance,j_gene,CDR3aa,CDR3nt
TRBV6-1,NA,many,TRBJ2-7,CASSPGDAYEQYF,TGTGCCAGCAGTCCCGGGGATGCCTACGAGCAGTACTTC
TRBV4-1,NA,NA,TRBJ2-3,CASSQGGSTDTQYF,TGCGCCAGCAGCCAAGGAGGCAGTACAGATACGCAGTATTTT
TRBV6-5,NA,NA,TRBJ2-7,CASRPIRGLQYF,TGTGCCAGCAGACCTATCCGGGGATTACAGTACTTC
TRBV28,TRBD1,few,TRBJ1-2,CASSSRTGGAGGYTF,TGTGCCAGCAGTTCCCGAACAGGGGGCGCCGGTGGCTACACCTTC
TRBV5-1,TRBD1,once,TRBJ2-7,CASSPGTGPYEQYF,TGCGCCAGCAGCCCGGGGACAGGTCCCTACGAGCAGTACTTC
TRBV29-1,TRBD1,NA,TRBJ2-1,CSAGDREQFF,TGCAGCGCTGGGGACAGAGAGCAGTTCTTC
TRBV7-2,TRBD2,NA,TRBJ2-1,CASSQTSGSLNEQFF,TGTGCCAGCAGCCAGACTAGCGGGAGTCTTAATGAGCAGTTCTTC
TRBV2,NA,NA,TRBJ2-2,CASSEDGGDTGELFF,TGTGCCAGCAGTGAAGACGGCGGGGACACCGGGGAGCTGTTTTTT
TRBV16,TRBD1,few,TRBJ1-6,CASSRQGGNSPLHF,TGTGCCAGCAGCCGACAGGGAGGAAATTCACCCCTCCACTTT
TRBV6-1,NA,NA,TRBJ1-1,CASSQLSYTEAFF,TGTGCCAGCAGCCAACTGTCTTACACTGAAGCTTTCTTT
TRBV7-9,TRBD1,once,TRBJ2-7,CASSLRNSGTGLYF,TGTGCCAGCAGCTTAAGGAATTCCGGGACAGGGTTGTACTTC
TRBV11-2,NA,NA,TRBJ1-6,CASSLLRETRLLHF,TGTGCCAGCAGCTTACTGAGGGAGACCCGATTACTCCACTTT
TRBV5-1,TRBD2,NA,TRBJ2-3,CASSLAGTTPPDTQYF,TGCGCCAGCAGCTTGGCCGGGACTACCCCCCCAGATACGCAGTATTTT
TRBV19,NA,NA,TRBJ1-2,CASSMGHPGRGYTF,TGTGCCAGTAGTATGGGACACCCCGGACGTGGCTACACCTTC
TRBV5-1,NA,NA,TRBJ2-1,CASSRGAGWNNEQFF,TGCGCCAGCAGCCGTGGGGCGGGGTGGAACAATGAGCAGTTCTTC
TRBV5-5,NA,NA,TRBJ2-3,CASRLVDNPDTQYF,TGTGCCAGCAGACTCGTAGATAACCCAGATACGCAGTATTTT
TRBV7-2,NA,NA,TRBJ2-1,CASSPGINPYGEQFF,TGTGCCAGCAGCCCAGGGATAAACCCATACGGTGAGCAGTTCTTC
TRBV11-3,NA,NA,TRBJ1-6,CASKRGVLNSPLHF,TGTGCCAGCAAACGAGGAGTCTTAAATTCACCCCTCCACTTT
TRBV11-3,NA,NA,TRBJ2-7,CASSPTGTPNQYF,TGTGCCAGCAGCCCCACAGGGACCCCGAATCAGTACTTC
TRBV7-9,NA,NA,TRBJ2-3,CASSLKVGGTDTQYF,TGTGCCAGCAGCTTAAAAGTGGGAGGCACAGATACGCAGTATTTT
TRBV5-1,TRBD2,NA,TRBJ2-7,CASSVTGGSYEQYF,TGCGCCAGCAGCGTGACGGGGGGTAGCTACGAGCAGTACTTC
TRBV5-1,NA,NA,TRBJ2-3,CASSLFPGRSTDTQYF,TGCGCCAGCAGCTTGTTTCCAGGTCGTAGCACAGATACGCAGTATTTT
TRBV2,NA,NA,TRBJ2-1,CASKRDTYNEQFF,TGTGCCAGCAAAAGGGACACGTACAATGAGCAGTTCTTC
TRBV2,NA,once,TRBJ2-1,CASKLASFYNEQFF,TGTGCCAGCAAGCTAGCGTCGTTCTACAATGAGCAGTTCTTC
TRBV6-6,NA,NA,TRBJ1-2,CASSTTISDREFTF,TGTGCCAGCAGTACGACCATTTCGGACAGAGAGTTCACCTTC
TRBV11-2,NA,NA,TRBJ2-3,CASSPLRGAPGTQYF,TGTGCCAGCAGCCCCCTCCGGGGGGCACCGGGTACGCAGTATTTT
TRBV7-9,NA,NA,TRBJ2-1,CASSHRAGAKYNEQFF,TGTGCCAGCAGCCACCGAGCGGGTGCGAAATACAATGAGCAGTTCTTC
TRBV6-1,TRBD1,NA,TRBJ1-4,CASSENRGKDEKLFF,TGTGCCAGCAGTGAAAACAGGGGAAAGGATGAAAAACTGTTTTTT
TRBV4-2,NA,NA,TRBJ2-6,CASSQDRDSGANVLTF,TGTGCCAGCAGCCAAGACAGGGATTCTGGGGCCAACGTCCTGACTTTC
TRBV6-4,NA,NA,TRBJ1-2,CASSDRADRANYGYTF,TGTGCCAGCAGTGACAGAGCTGACAGAGCTAACTATGGCTACACCTTC
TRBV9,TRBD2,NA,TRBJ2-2,CASSLSGRGRGELFF,TGTGCCAGCAGCCTTAGCGGGAGAGGACGCGGGGAGCTGTTTTTT
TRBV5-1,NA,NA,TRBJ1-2,CASSLGTTNYGYTF,TGCGCCAGCAGCTTGGGGACAACGAACTATGGCTACACCTTC
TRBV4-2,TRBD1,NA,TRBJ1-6,CASSLDRGSNSPLHF,TGTGCCAGCAGCTTGGACAGGGGCAGTAATTCACCCCTCCACTTT
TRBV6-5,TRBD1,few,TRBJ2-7,CASTPQGGDEQYF,TGTGCCAGCACCCCCCAAGGGGGCGACGAGCAGTACTTC
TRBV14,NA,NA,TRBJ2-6,CASSPREFRRGAGANVLTF,TGTGCCAGCAGCCCCCGGGAGTTTCGCAGAGGGGCCGGGGCCAACGTCCTGACTTTC
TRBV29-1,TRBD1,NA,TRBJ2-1,CSLQGVDNEQFF,TGCAGCCTCCAGGGGGTGGACAATGAGCAGTTCTTC
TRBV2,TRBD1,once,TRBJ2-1,CASSWDRGQGEQFF,TGTGCCAGCAGTTGGGACAGGGGGCAGGGGGAGCAGTTCTTC
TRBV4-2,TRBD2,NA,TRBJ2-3,CASSQDYWDGTNTDTQYF,TGTGCCAGCAGCCAAGATTATTGGGACGGGACTAACACAGATACGCAGTATTTT
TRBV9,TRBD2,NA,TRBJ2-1,CASSSSGLAVNEQFF,TGTGCCAGCAGCTCCTCGGGACTAGCGGTCAATGAGCAGTTCTTC
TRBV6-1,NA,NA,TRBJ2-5,CASGWKNEGTQYF,TGTGCCAGCGGGTGGAAAAACGAGGGGACCCAGTACTTC
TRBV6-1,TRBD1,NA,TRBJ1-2,CASTTGDYGYTF,TGTGCCAGCACGACAGGGGACTATGGCTACACCTTC
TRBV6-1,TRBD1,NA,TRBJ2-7,CASRAQGAQGYEQYF,TGTGCCAGCAGGGCACAGGGGGCGCAAGGCTACGAGCAGTACTTC
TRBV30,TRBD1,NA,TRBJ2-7,CAWSPSPGGAGYEQYF,TGTGCCTGGAGTCCGAGCCCAGGGGGCGCCGGGTACGAGCAGTACTTC
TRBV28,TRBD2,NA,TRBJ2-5,CASSTVGGTKETQYF,TGTGCCAGCAGTACCGTGGGGGGGACCAAAGAGACCCAGTACTTC
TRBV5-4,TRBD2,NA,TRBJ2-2,CATQLGGGLAAGGELFF,TGTGCCACCCAACTGGGAGGGGGACTAGCGGCGGGCGGGGAGCTGTTTTTT
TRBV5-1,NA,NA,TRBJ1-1,CASSWGGAEAFF,TGCGCCAGCAGCTGGGGGGGAGCCGAAGCTTTCTTT
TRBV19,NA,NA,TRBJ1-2,CASSMQGSNYGYTF,TGTGCCAGTAGTATGCAGGGCTCTAACTATGGCTACACCTTC
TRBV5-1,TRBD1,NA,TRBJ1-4,CASSLEGQGPYNEKLFF,TGCGCCAGCAGCTTGGAAGGACAGGGGCCATATAATGAAAAACTGTTTTTT
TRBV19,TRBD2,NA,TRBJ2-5,CASSASGAQETQYF,TGTGCCAGTAGTGCCAGCGGGGCACAAGAGACCCAGTACTTC
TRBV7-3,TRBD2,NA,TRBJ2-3,CASSLSAPGGGVDTQYF,TGTGCCAGCAGCCTTAGTGCCCCGGGGGGGGGCGTAGATACGCAGTATTTT
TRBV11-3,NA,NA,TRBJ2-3,CASRFTGSDTQYF,TGTGCCAGCAGATTCACAGGGTCAGATACGCAGTATTTT